The present T cell receptor beta chain was sequenced within a study of CXCR3-negative and CXCR3-positive naive CD8 T cells. Germline V CDR1 and CDR2: SQVTM, ANQGSEA. This CDR3 has 14 amino acids. It was by 5' RACE with UMI labels that the TRB cDNA libraries were prepared. TCRdb derives one entry per CDR3 protein from the 5' RACE reads, leaving out DNA. Its table lists 80,000 to 95,000 distinct CDR3 sequences. The chain combines TRBV29-1 with TRBJ2-7. The TCR sequence derives from a human donor in good health. Some clones in this sample may be carry-over from other donors' samples. The sequenced material came from naive CXCR3- CD8+ T cells from blood. Subset indicated: CD45RO-CCR7+CD27+CD95- naive CD8+ T cells lacking CXCR3 (TNR3-). CDR3 amino acids: CSVEDPAHSYEQYF.